This T cell receptor (beta chain) was identified in a study of shared T cell receptors in the human thymus. The CDR3 is 15 residues long. From germline, CDR1 is LGHNA and CDR2 YSLEER. With 6 bases clipped from V and 2 bases from J, the junction kept 7 bases outside the gene matches. Produced via immunoSEQ multiplex PCR; TCRdb's table is partial and in-frame only. The data contain more than 550,000 clones, more than 75% of them seen just once; the ten biggest clones take up roughly 0.0089%. The data were also submitted as part of a second study, on human thymus T cells. That paper notes: Donors consisted of healthy Finnish infants (having corrective surgery for congenital heart defects). Thymus tissue was removed during corrective cardiac surgery. There appeared to be biased usage of V and J genes in thymic and blood repertoires. Thymic TCR repertoires of unrelated people reportedly overlapped highly.

This clonotype was sampled from a boy in the first two years of life with a congenital heart defect. The chain joins TRBV4-3 to TRBJ2-7; 10 bases are a match to TRBD2. Sequenced material: thymocytes. The CDR3 region has the DNA TGCGCCAGCAGTTCTTCTAGCGGGAGTCCCTACGAGCAGTACTTC. It translates to CASSSSSGSPYEQYF.